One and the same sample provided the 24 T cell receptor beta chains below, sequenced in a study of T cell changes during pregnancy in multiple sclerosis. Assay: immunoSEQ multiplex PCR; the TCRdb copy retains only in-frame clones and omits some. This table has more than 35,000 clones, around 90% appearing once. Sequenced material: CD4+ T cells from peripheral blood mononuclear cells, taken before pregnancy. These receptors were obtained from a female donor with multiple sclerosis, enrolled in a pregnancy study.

CDR3 protein: CASSLDRANTEAFF. The CDR3 coding sequence is TGTGCCAGCAGCTTAGACAGAGCGAACACTGAAGCTTTCTTT. V gene TRBV7-8 combines with J gene TRBJ1-1; D call uncertain. Germline-derived CDR1 and CDR2 are SGHVS and FQNEAQ. The CDR3 has 14 residues. Trimming cost V 1 base and J 1 base, with 7 bases left between them.

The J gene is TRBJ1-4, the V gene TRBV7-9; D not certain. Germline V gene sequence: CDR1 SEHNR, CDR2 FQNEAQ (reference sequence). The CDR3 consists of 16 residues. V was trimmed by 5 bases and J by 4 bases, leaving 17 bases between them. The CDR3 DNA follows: TGTGCCAGCAGCCCCTTGTCAAGACTCTTTAATGAAAAACTGTTTTTT. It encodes CASSPLSRLFNEKLFF.

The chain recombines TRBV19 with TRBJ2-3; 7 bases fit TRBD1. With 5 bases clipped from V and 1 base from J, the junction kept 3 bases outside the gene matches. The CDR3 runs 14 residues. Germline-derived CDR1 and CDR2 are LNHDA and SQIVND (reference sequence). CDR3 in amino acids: CASSVGQGTDTQYF. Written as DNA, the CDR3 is TGTGCCAGTAGTGTCGGACAGGGCACAGATACGCAGTATTTT. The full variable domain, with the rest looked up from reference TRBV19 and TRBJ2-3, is DGGITQSPKYLFRKEGQNVTLSCEQNLNHDAMYWYRQDPGQGLRLIYYSQIVNDFQKGDIAEGYSVSREKKESFPLTVTSAQKNPTAFYLCASSVGQGTDTQYFGPGTRLTVL.

CDR3 sequence: CATSRGLAGSTDTQYF. In DNA, the CDR3 is TGTGCCACCAGCAGGGGACTAGCGGGGAGCACAGATACGCAGTATTTT. V and J are TRBV15 and TRBJ2-3; 13 bases align to TRBD2. The V and J ends lost 3 bases and 0 bases, in that order; junction bases with no gene match: 0. CDR1 is LNHNV, CDR2 YYDKDF, per germline (reference sequence). The CDR3 totals 16 residues.

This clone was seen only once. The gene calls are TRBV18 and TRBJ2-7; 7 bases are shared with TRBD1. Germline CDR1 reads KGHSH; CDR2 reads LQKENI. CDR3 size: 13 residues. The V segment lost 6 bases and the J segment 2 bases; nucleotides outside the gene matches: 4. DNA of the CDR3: TGTGCCAGCTCCCCCGGGACAGCCTACGAGCAGTACTTC. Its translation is CASSPGTAYEQYF.

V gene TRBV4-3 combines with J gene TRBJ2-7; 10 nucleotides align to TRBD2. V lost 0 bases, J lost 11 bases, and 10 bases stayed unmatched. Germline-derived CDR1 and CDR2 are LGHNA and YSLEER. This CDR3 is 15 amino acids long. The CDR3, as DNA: TGCGCCAGCAGCCAAGATTGGGCTAGCGGGGGCGGGAAGTACTTC. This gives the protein CASSQDWASGGGKYF.

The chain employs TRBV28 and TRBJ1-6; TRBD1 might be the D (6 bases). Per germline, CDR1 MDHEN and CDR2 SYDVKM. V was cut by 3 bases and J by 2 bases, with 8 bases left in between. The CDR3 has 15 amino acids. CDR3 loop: CASSFEGAYNSPLHF. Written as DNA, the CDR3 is TGTGCCAGCAGTTTCGAGGGGGCCTATAATTCACCCCTCCACTTT.

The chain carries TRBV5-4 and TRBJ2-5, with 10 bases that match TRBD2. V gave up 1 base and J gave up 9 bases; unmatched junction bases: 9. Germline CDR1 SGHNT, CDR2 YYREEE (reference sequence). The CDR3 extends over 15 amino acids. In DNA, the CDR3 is TGTGCCAGCAGCTTGTCGGGGCTAGCGGGGGAGGCCCAGTACTTC. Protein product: CASSLSGLAGEAQYF. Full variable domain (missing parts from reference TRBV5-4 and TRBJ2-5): ETGVTQSPTHLIKTRGQQVTLRCSSQSGHNTVSWYQQALGQGPQFIFQYYREEENGRGNFPPRFSGLQFPNYSSELNVNALELDDSALYLCASSLSGLAGEAQYFGPGTRLLVL.

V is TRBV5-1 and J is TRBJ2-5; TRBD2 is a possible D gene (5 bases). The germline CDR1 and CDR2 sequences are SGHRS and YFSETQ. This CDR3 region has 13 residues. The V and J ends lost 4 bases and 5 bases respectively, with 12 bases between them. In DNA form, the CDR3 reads TGCGCCAGCAGCGCTCCTCCTAGCGAGACCCAGTACTTC. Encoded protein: CASSAPPSETQYF.

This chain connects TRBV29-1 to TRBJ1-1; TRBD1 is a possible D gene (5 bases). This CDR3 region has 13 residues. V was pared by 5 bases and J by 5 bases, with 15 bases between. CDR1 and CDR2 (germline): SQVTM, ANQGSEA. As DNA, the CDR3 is TGCAGCGTTTTACAGTTAACAGGTACTGAAGCTTTCTTT. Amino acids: CSVLQLTGTEAFF.

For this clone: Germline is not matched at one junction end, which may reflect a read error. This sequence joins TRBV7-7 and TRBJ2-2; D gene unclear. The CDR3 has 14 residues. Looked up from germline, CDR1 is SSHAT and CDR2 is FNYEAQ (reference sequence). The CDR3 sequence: CASSLTRGSGELFF. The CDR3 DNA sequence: TGTGCTAGCAGCTTAACCCGCGGCAGCGGGGAGCTGTTTTTT. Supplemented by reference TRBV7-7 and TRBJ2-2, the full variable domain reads GAGVSQSPRYKVTKRGQDVTLRCDPISSHATLYWYQQALGQGPEFLTYFNYEAQPDKSGLPSDRFSAERPEGSISTLTIQRTEQRDSAMYRCASSLTRGSGELFFGEGSRLTVL.

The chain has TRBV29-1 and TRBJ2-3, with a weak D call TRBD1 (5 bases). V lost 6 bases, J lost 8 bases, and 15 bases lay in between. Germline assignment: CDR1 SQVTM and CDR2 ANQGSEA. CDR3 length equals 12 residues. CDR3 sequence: CSVESGPATQYF. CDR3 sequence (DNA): TGCAGCGTCGAGTCAGGGCCGGCTACGCAGTATTTT.

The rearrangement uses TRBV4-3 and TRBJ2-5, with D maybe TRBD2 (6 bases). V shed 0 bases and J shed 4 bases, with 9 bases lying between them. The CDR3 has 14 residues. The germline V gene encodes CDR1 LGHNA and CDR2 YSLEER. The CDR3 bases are TGCGCCAGCAGCCAAGATTGGGGAGGAGAGACCCAGTACTTC. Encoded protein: CASSQDWGGETQYF.

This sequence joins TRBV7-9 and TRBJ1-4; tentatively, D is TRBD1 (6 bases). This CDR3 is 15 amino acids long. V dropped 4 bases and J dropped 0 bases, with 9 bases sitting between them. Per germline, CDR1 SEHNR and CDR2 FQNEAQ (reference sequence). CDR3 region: CASSSWTATNEKLFF. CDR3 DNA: TGTGCCAGCAGCTCCTGGACAGCAACTAATGAAAAACTGTTTTTT. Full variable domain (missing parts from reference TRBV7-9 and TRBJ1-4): DTGVSQNPRHKITKRGQNVTFRCDPISEHNRLYWYRQTLGQGPEFLTYFQNEAQLEKSRLLSDRFSAERPKGSFSTLEIQRTEQGDSAMYLCASSSWTATNEKLFFGSGTQLSVL.

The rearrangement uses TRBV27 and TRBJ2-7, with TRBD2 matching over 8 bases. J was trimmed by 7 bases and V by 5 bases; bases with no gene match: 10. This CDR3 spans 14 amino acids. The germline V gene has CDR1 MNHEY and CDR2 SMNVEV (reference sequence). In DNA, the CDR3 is TGTGCCAGCAGTCGAGCGGGGGCCGGTTTAGAGCAGTACTTC. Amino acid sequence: CASSRAGAGLEQYF.

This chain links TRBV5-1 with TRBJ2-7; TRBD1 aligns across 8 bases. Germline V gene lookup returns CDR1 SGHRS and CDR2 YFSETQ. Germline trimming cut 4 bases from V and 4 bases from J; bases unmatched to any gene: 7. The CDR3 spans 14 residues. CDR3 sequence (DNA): TGCGCCAGCAGCCCCCGGACAGGGAGGTACGAGCAGTACTTC. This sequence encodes CASSPRTGRYEQYF.

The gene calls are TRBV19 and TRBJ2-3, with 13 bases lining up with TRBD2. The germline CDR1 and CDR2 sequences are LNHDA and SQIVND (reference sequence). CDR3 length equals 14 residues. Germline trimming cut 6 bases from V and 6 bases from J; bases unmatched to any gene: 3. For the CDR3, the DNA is TGTGCCAGTAGAACTAGCGGGGGGGTGGATACGCAGTATTTT. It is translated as CASRTSGGVDTQYF.

CDR3 region: CASSPDRGLYNEQFF. The CDR3 nucleotides read TGTGCCAGCAGCCCCGACAGGGGGCTTTACAATGAGCAGTTCTTC. V and J are TRBV7-3 and TRBJ2-1; 10 positions match TRBD1. Germline CDR1 is SGHTA and CDR2 is FQGTGA. This CDR3 contains 15 residues. With 5 bases clipped from V and 4 bases from J, the junction kept 5 bases outside the gene matches.

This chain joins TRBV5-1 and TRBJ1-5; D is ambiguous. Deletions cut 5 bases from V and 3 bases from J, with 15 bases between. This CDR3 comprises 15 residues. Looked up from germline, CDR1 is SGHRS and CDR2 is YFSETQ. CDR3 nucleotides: TGCGCCAGCAGGTTCACAGCAGTTCCCAATCAGCCCCAGCATTTT. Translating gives CASRFTAVPNQPQHF.

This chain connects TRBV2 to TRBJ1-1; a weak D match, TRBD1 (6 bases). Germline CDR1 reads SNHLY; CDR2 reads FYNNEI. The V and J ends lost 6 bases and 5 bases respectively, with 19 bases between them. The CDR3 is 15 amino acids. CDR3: CASRYNRVQGTEAFF. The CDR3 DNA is TGTGCCAGCAGGTACAACAGGGTTCAGGGAACTGAAGCTTTCTTT.

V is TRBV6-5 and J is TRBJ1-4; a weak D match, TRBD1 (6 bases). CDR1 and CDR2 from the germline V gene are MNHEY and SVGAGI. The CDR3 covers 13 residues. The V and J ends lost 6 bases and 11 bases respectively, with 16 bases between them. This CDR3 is CASRIASRGKLFF. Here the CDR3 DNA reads TGTGCCAGCAGAATCGCTTCAAGGGGGAAACTGTTTTTT.

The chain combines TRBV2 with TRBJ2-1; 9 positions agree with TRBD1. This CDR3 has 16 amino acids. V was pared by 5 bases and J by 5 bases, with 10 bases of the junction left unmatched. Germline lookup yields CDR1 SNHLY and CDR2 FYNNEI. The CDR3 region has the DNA TGTGCCAGCAGTACACCAAGGACAGGGGTAAACAATGAGCAGTTCTTC. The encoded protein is CASSTPRTGVNNEQFF.

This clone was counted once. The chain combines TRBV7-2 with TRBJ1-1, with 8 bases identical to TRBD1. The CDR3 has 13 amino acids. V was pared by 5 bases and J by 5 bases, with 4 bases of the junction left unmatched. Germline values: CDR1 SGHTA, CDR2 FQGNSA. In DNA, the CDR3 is TGTGCCAGCAGCGAGGACAGGGTGACTGAAGCTTTCTTT. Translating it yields CASSEDRVTEAFF.

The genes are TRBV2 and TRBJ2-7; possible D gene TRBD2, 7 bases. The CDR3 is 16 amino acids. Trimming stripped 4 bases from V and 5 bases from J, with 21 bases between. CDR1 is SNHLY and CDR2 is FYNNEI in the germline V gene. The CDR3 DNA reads TGTGCCAGCAGTGTCCCTCCCGGGGGGCTTGCCCACGAGCAGTACTTC. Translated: CASSVPPGGLAHEQYF.